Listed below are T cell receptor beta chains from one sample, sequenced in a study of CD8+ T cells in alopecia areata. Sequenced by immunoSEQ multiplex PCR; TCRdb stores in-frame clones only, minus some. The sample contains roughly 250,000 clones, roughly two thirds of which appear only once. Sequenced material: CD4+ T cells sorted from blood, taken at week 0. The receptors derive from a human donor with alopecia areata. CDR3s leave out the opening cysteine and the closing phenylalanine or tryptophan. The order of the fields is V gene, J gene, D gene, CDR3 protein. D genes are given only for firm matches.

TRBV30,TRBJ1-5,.,AWSPGDDQPQH
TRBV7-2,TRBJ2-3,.,ASSLATSADTQY
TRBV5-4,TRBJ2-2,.,ASSLQDTGELF
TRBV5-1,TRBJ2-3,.,ASSLALRETDTQY
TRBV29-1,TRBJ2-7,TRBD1,SVVGGQGSYEQY
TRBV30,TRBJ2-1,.,AWSVSGRLVIHEQF
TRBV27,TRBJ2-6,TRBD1,ASSVGQETSGANVLT
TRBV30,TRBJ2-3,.,AWSEGGPADTQY
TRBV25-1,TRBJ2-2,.,ASSGSGGTGELF
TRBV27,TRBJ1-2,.,ASSSVRGQGYT
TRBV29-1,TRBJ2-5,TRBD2,SVFRGGRRETQY
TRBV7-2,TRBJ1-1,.,ASSPGLTEAF
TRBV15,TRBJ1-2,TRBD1,ATSRAGTGNHGYT
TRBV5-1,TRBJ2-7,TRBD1,ASSLKIGQGALDEQY
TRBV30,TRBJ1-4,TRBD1,AWSPPGQPNEKLF
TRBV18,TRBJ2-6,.,ASSPPGLSGANVLT
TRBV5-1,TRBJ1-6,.,ASSPTDRRTSPLH
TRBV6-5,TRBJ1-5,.,ASRDGNQPQH
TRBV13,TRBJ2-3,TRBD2,ASSSITSGGPDTQY
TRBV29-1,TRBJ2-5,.,SVETGFETQY
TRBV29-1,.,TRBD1,SVEGTGFNEQY